The entry that follows covers one T cell receptor (beta chain) sequence. Its antigen remains undetermined. One end of the junction varies from germline; a read error may be responsible. Each collaborating institution followed its own protocols to collect whole blood in K2EDTA tubes. For TCRbeta analysis, collaborators shipped samples in one of three forms: frozen whole blood, isolated PBMCs, or DNA extracted from either of those sample types. The data were obtained in a study of blood T cell repertoires in COVID-19 (dated by TCRdb to the early 2020s). With respect to the entire study: Collaborator samples came from the United States, Italy and Spain and covered acute and convalescent phases of COVID-19. The prospective study material was composed of cDNA or gDNA derived from T cells, B-cell-depleted T cells, or PBMCs. Deeply sampled blood TCRbeta repertoires from subjects exposed to, actively infected with, or recovered from COVID-19 were included in the dataset. The repertoires were made available in a free public database intended to serve as a resource for research on the immune response to SARS-CoV-2. The samples were drawn from two sources: the first 160 participants of the ongoing ImmuneRACE study, and approximately 1,300 subjects contributed by 6 global collaborators. Sample metadata almost always included a de-identified subject ID, COVID-19 status, age in years and sex. Where available, HLA class I and class II types were taken from metadata supplied by the sample provider and were not determined by assay-based typing. Results the study describes overall, beyond this receptor: The amount of clinical and demographic metadata varied by source and participant and was provided uncurated.

The CDR3 contains 16 residues, cysteine and phenylalanine counted. Only the CDR3 part of the read is kept: 48 bases, read in frame from the first base. In the germline V gene, CDR1 corresponds to SNHLY and CDR2 to FYNNEI. TCRbeta CDR3 regions were amplified from genomic DNA by means of the immunoSEQ Assay, a bias-controlled multiplex PCR. The authors processed their data as follows. Nucleated cell counts per sample were estimated from amplification of reference gene primers within the assay. To quantify the absolute abundance of each unique TCRbeta CDR3 rearrangement, sequence reads were collapsed and filtered. For each sample, productive Simpson clonality was calculated as the square root of Simpson's diversity index over productive rearrangements. In its TCRdb copy, this immuneACCESS table keeps in-frame sequences only and misses some clones. Where compared with another copy, unresolved V genes explain less than half of these, and the others have no known cause. V and J calls and clone size come straight from that table; D and trimming were deduced from the DNA. The sample profile shows 70,000 to 75,000 clones; about nine tenths of them were found once. The biggest ten clones account for 5% to 5.5% of the sample.

Recombination connected TRBV2 to TRBJ1-4; a weak D assignment points to TRBD1 (5 bases agree). The sequenced material came from peripheral blood. The clonotype was recovered from a young woman with acute or convalescent COVID-19. The DNA sequence reads TGTGCCAGCAGCGAAGCGGAGGGGACGCCAGATGAAAAACTGTTTTTT. Its coded protein is CASSEAEGTPDEKLFF.